This T cell receptor (beta chain) is from a study of shared clonotypes between healthy human individuals. On the study more broadly: Three plates were used per donor for CD4 naive, three for CD4 memory, two for CD8 naive and one for CD8 memory. Study-level results: Blood was the sole source, and tissue repertoires probably differ.

Naive CD8 cells lacked CD45RO, underwent positive selection for CCR7 and left out terminally differentiated effector memory CD45RA+ cells. Caucasian adults residing in Nashville, Tennessee made up all the donors. This CDR3 has 11 residues. Unmatched junction bases numbered 3, after V lost 4 bases and J lost 6 bases. CDR1 is SQVTM and CDR2 is ANQGSEA in the germline V gene. As regards this clone: Antigen unknown.

Method: immunoSEQ multiplex PCR; TCRdb's copy keeps in-frame clones and lacks some. The table records around 700,000 clones, 90% to 95% of them present only once. The TCR was taken from a man aged 25-40 years in good health. Sequencing was done on a sample of naive CD8+ T cells sorted from blood. The chain links TRBV29-1 to TRBJ2-7, with 7 nucleotides matching TRBD2. The CDR3 region is CSVVGGAEQYF. The CDR3 DNA follows: TGCAGCGTTGTGGGAGGGGCCGAGCAGTACTTC.